These T cell receptor beta chains were read from a single sample in a study of neoadjuvant anti-PD-1 for oral cavity cancer. Profiling relied on immunoSEQ multiplex PCR, and the TCRdb table lists in-frame clones only, not all of them. The data hold about 68,000 clones, with 80% to 90% observed a single time. The specimen was PBMCs, collected after nivolumab (anti-PD-1) treatment. The source of these receptors is a person between 35 and 79 years old with oral cavity squamous cell carcinoma. Each CDR3 is given with its conserved first and last residue.

v_gene	j_gene	CDR3aa
TRBV5-1	TRBJ1-2	CASSPGTGPYGYTF
TRBV27	TRBJ1-5	CASSRQGNQPQHF
TRBV5-6	TRBJ1-2	CASSFVYPGSRYGYTF
TRBV13	TRBJ2-7	CASTVRGDYEQYF
TRBV6-5	TRBJ1-5	CASSYSGDGNQPQHF
TRBV4-2	TRBJ1-5	CASSQEAGMSNQPQHF
TRBV6-1	TRBJ2-3	CASLKDRGSTDTQYF
TRBV10-3	TRBJ2-7	CAISESTEQYF
TRBV30	TRBJ1-1	CAWSVGQFNTEAFF
TRBV11-2	TRBJ2-7	CASSLGLLALEQYF
TRBV30	TRBJ2-7	CAWSVGGTRGTSYEQYF
TRBV9	TRBJ2-1	CASSVLAGGVYNEQFF
TRBV5-1	TRBJ2-3	CATQGQPTDTQYF
TRBV5-6	TRBJ2-2	CASSLDGRVTGELFF
TRBV6-5	TRBJ1-1	CASMLAGINTEAFF
TRBV6-1	TRBJ1-4	CASSESSTRAIVEKLFF
TRBV6-5	TRBJ2-7	CASSWNQGAQVYEQYF
TRBV7-2	TRBJ2-3	CASSFGQADTQYF
TRBV10-1	TRBJ2-5	CASSEGKGTSDRETQYF
TRBV5-8	TRBJ2-2	CASSFQGTGELFF
TRBV10-3	TRBJ2-6	CAISASPVSGANVLTF
TRBV14	TRBJ2-3	CASSQSTSGRADTQYF
TRBV5-6	TRBJ2-7	CASSFNLGQISYEQYF
TRBV2	TRBJ2-7	CASSEGDPRRYF
TRBV28	TRBJ2-7	CASSSPAGALYEQYF
TRBV5-4	TRBJ2-1	CASSPLGGPNYNEQFF
TRBV2	TRBJ2-1	CASKRVAISSYNEQFF
TRBV5-1	TRBJ2-5	CASSLGAGAETQYF
TRBV5-1	TRBJ2-1	CASSWGQGSLYEQFF
TRBV10-3	TRBJ2-3	CATGSGLADTQYF
TRBV5-4	TRBJ2-1	CASSLAGAGDSYNEQFF
TRBV29-1	TRBJ1-2	CSVEDRGGRDYGYTF
TRBV28	TRBJ1-5	CASSLNSGGGPQHF
TRBV7-2	TRBJ2-2	CASSLASGRARTGELFF
TRBV6-1	TRBJ2-1	CASSQRNNEQFF
TRBV29-1	TRBJ1-3	CSVTGAGNTIYF
TRBV5-5	TRBJ2-7	CASSLLPSSEQYF
TRBV27	TRBJ2-1	CASSLGRGSYNEQFF
TRBV10-2	TRBJ2-5	CASSRGNQETQYF
TRBV11-1	TRBJ2-5	CASSLVPTSGRMETQYF
TRBV9	TRBJ2-6	CASSSGQGRAGANVLTF
TRBV30	TRBJ1-6	CAWSSTGGSYNSPLHF
TRBV27	TRBJ2-7	CASSLSGTVSSYEQYF
TRBV7-2	TRBJ2-1	CASSRTVAGGRNEQFF
TRBV14	TRBJ2-7	CASSQEPYEQYF
TRBV27	TRBJ2-1	CASRRVSSYNEQFF
TRBV11-3	TRBJ2-1	CASSLGMAGGPYNEQFF
TRBV27	TRBJ2-1	CASARDRGSNEQFF
TRBV11-2	TRBJ1-1	CASSSARGNTEAFF
TRBV15	TRBJ2-7	CATSRLGRGTYEQYF
TRBV6-4	TRBJ1-1	CASKDSTTGEAFF
TRBV7-9	TRBJ2-7	CASSQEGGPTYEQYF
TRBV5-1	TRBJ2-1	CASSRGMDSDEQFF